One and the same sample provided the 25 T cell receptor beta chains below, sequenced in a study of T-cell memory formation after mild COVID-19. TCRdb used MiXCR to reprocess the 5' RACE reads, holding one entry per CDR3 protein. Altogether a few hundred thousand distinct CDR3 sequences are present, less than 25% being singletons, with the ten largest covering approximately 8.4%. The sample consisted of PBMCs or a T cell subset sorted from them (not recorded which). Receptors were obtained from an adult woman who had mild COVID-19 (a few samples of this study predate the infection). Cell type and time point are not known.

The genes are TRBV19 and TRBJ2-1, with TRBD2 matching over 13 bases. The CDR3 sequence is 17 residues long. After removal of 7 bases from V and 5 bases from J, the junction contained 11 bases not matched to a gene. Germline-derived CDR1 and CDR2 are LNHDA and SQIVND (reference sequence). DNA of the CDR3: TGTGCCAGTAATGAAGGACTAGCGGGAGTTCCCCACAATGAGCAGTTCTTC. Its protein product is CASNEGLAGVPHNEQFF.

This chain links TRBV19 with TRBJ2-7, with D unclear. V lost 6 bases and J lost 6, with 12 bases in between. Germline V gene lookup returns CDR1 LNHDA and CDR2 SQIVND (reference sequence). The CDR3 loop spans 12 amino acids. The DNA of the CDR3 is TGTGCCAGTAGACCCCCCGGTGGCGAGCAGTACTTC. This encodes CASRPPGGEQYF.

This clonotype was seen only a few times. This chain links TRBV5-1 with TRBJ1-1; unclear D gene. This CDR3 spans 15 amino acids. V gave up 2 bases and J gave up 0 bases, with 11 bases separating them. Germline V gene sequence: CDR1 SGHRS, CDR2 YFSETQ. The CDR3 coding sequence is TGCGCCAGCAGCTTCAGGACGGGAATGAACACTGAAGCTTTCTTT. Protein: CASSFRTGMNTEAFF.

The chain links TRBV9 to TRBJ1-6, with TRBD1 identical over 7 bases. The CDR3 is made up of 16 amino acids. Germline CDR1 SGDLS, CDR2 YYNGEE. The J segment lost 6 bases and the V segment lost 3 bases, leaving 9 bases of the junction unmatched. Here the CDR3 reads CASSAGPGTANSPLHF. CDR3 DNA: TGTGCCAGCAGCGCAGGCCCCGGGACAGCTAATTCACCCCTCCACTTT.

The sample holds one count of this clonotype. The J gene is TRBJ2-7, the V gene TRBV14, with D maybe TRBD1 (6 bases). The CDR3 is 14 amino acids. CDR1 and CDR2 (germline): SGHDN, FVKESK. V lost 3 bases and J lost 2, with 11 bases in between. Written as DNA, the CDR3 is TGTGCCAGCAGCCACAGGGACATTACCTACGAGCAGTACTTC. Translation: CASSHRDITYEQYF.

This clonotype has a handful of counts. V usage is TRBV7-3 and J usage is TRBJ2-1; 7 positions match TRBD1. The CDR3 length is 15 residues. J gave up 7 bases and V 1 base, and 7 bases lay outside the gene matches. Germline values: CDR1 SGHTA, CDR2 FQGTGA. The CDR3 protein is CASSLIRGQRNEQFF. For the CDR3, the DNA is TGTGCCAGCAGCTTAATTAGGGGACAGCGTAATGAGCAGTTCTTC.

The chain combines TRBV27 with TRBJ2-1; 13 nucleotides align to TRBD2. Germline trimming cut 6 bases from V and 3 bases from J; bases unmatched to any gene: 5. The CDR3 runs to 16 residues. Germline loops: CDR1 MNHEY, CDR2 SMNVEV (reference sequence). The DNA for the CDR3 is TGTGCCAGCAGCTCCGGACTAGCGGGGGTCTACAATGAGCAGTTCTTC. Translation gives CASSSGLAGVYNEQFF.

Here the CDR3 DNA reads TGTGCCAGCAGTGAGACAGGGGGCGTCTCTGGCGAGCAGTACTTC. It translates to CASSETGGVSGEQYF. The rearrangement links TRBV12-3 or TRBV12-4 to TRBJ2-7; TRBD1 matches at 10 bases. The CDR3 has 15 amino acids. Trimming at V came to 5 bases and at J to 6 bases, leaving 10 bases not matched to a gene.

The V gene is TRBV19, the J gene TRBJ1-5, with D perhaps TRBD1 (5 bases). This CDR3 has 14 amino acids. Deletions cut 3 bases from V and 4 bases from J, with 10 bases between. Per the germline V gene, CDR1 is LNHDA and CDR2 is SQIVND (reference sequence). The CDR3 DNA reads as TGTGCCAGTAGTATTGGGGGGATGAATCAGCCCCAGCATTTT. This gives the protein CASSIGGMNQPQHF.

In the case of this clonotype: An end of the junction differs from the germline gene, which may be a read error. This chain connects TRBV7-3 to TRBJ2-2, with a tentative D call TRBD2 (5 bases). The CDR3 contains 13 residues. The germline V gene encodes CDR1 SGHTA and CDR2 FQGTGA. The chain's CDR3 is CASSPDGTGKLFF. The CDR3 coding sequence is TGTGCCAGCAGCCCAGACGGAACCGGGAAGCTGTTTTTT.

V is TRBV25-1 and J is TRBJ1-2; D unresolved. The CDR3 contains 15 residues. The V end was cut by 4 bases, the J end by 4 bases, with 16 bases between. Germline V lookup: CDR1 MGHDK, CDR2 SYGVNS. The CDR3 bases are TGTGCCAGCAGTGGACCCCTCGGAAGACTCTATGGCTACACCTTC. This gives the protein CASSGPLGRLYGYTF.

The DNA of the CDR3 is TGTGCCAGCAGCTCAGGAGGACAGTTCTATGGCTACACCTTC. Translation gives CASSSGGQFYGYTF. The V gene is TRBV7-9, the J gene TRBJ1-2, with D tentatively TRBD1 (6 bases). The length of the CDR3 is 14 residues. Germline loops: CDR1 SEHNR, CDR2 FQNEAQ (reference sequence). Trimming removed 4 bases from V and 4 bases from J, with 13 bases in between. Variable domain in full (rest from reference TRBV7-9 and TRBJ1-2): DTGVSQNPRHKITKRGQNVTFRCDPISEHNRLYWYRQTLGQGPEFLTYFQNEAQLEKSRLLSDRFSAERPKGSFSTLEIQRTEQGDSAMYLCASSSGGQFYGYTFGSGTRLTVV.

Many counts were recorded for this clonotype. The chain recombines TRBV12-3 or TRBV12-4 with TRBJ2-7; 12 nucleotides align to TRBD2. The CDR3 has 14 amino acids. Trimming removed 3 bases from V and 7 bases from J; junction bases left unmatched: 4. The CDR3 loop reads CASSLTSGGAEQYF. As DNA, the CDR3 is TGTGCCAGCAGTTTGACTAGCGGGGGCGCGGAGCAGTACTTC.

The chain couples TRBV7-9 to TRBJ2-2, with 11 bases identical to TRBD1. This CDR3 contains 16 residues. Trimming cost V 4 bases and J 5 bases; bases outside gene matches: 6. Germline loops: CDR1 SEHNR, CDR2 FQNEAQ (reference sequence). Here the CDR3 reads CASSYTGTGGTGELFF. In DNA, the CDR3 is TGTGCCAGCAGCTACACCGGGACAGGGGGTACCGGGGAGCTGTTTTTT.

The chain has TRBV7-2 and TRBJ2-3, with 7 nucleotides matching TRBD2. V gave up 4 bases and J gave up 12 bases; unmatched junction bases: 13. The CDR3 has 14 amino acids. Per the germline V gene, CDR1 is SGHTA and CDR2 is FQGNSA. In DNA form, the CDR3 reads TGTGCCAGCAGCTCGGGAGTTCCTGGGGGGGGACAGTATTTT. Protein product: CASSSGVPGGGQYF. Combining the CDR3 with reference TRBV7-2 and TRBJ2-3 gives the whole variable domain GAGVSQSPSNKVTEKGKDVELRCDPISGHTALYWYRQSLGQGLEFLIYFQGNSAPDKSGLPSDRFSAERTGGSVSTLTIQRTQQEDSAVYLCASSSGVPGGGQYFGPGTRLTVL.

This clonotype was observed a handful of times. The chain combines TRBV14 with TRBJ2-1; 7 bases are a match to TRBD2. V dropped 4 bases and J dropped 12; count of bases not matched to a gene: 6. This CDR3 contains 12 residues. Germline-derived CDR1 and CDR2 are SGHDN and FVKESK. CDR3 sequence: CASSLGTGGQFF. For the CDR3, the DNA is TGTGCCAGCAGCCTTGGGACGGGAGGGCAGTTCTTC.

This chain connects TRBV27 to TRBJ2-5, with D maybe TRBD1 (6 bases). The germline CDR1 and CDR2 sequences are MNHEY and SMNVEV (reference sequence). The CDR3 totals 15 residues. Trimming took off 3 bases at V and 2 bases at J, with 13 bases between the two ends. The CDR3 DNA reads TGTGCCAGCAGTTTTTGGGGTACAGGGCAAGAGACCCAGTACTTC. Translation gives CASSFWGTGQETQYF.

The chain uses TRBV7-2 and TRBJ2-2, with 10 bases identical to TRBD2. CDR1 and CDR2 (germline): SGHTA, FQGNSA. The ends lost 2 bases at V and 0 bases at J; junction bases unmatched: 0. The CDR3 extends over 16 amino acids. CDR3 sequence (DNA): TGTGCCAGCAGCTTAACTAGCGGGGCGAACACCGGGGAGCTGTTTTTT. Translated, it gives CASSLTSGANTGELFF.

This clonotype was detected a few times. V is TRBV29-1 and J is TRBJ1-4; D ambiguous. The CDR3 has 13 amino acids. The V gene lost 7 bases and the J gene lost 0 bases, with 9 bases spanning the gap. From germline, CDR1 is SQVTM and CDR2 ANQGSEA. The CDR3 spells CSAQYATNEKLFF. The CDR3 coding sequence is TGCAGCGCCCAGTATGCAACTAATGAAAAACTGTTTTTT. The entire variable domain, with the rest obtained from reference TRBV29-1 and TRBJ1-4, is as follows: SAVISQKPSRDICQRGTSLTIQCQVDSQVTMMFWYRQQPGQSLTLIATANQGSEATYESGFVIDKFPISRPNLTFSTLTVSNMSPEDSSIYLCSAQYATNEKLFFGSGTQLSVL.

J is TRBJ1-4 and V is TRBV27; possibly TRBD1 for D (6 bases). V lost 5 bases, J lost 8 bases, and 21 bases lay in between. The CDR3 has 16 residues. Germline loops: CDR1 MNHEY, CDR2 SMNVEV (reference sequence). The chain's CDR3 is CASSPPGGAQGEKLFF. For the CDR3, the DNA is TGTGCCAGCAGTCCCCCCGGGGGGGCCCAGGGAGAAAAACTGTTTTTT.

The chain joins TRBV5-1 to TRBJ1-1; D is possibly TRBD1 (5 bases). CDR1 SGHRS and CDR2 YFSETQ come from the germline V gene. V shed 3 bases and J shed 0 bases, with 15 bases lying between them. The CDR3 extends over 16 amino acids. The CDR3 protein is CASSSGGGAVNTEAFF. The CDR3 bases are TGCGCCAGCAGCTCTGGAGGAGGGGCCGTGAACACTGAAGCTTTCTTT.

The chain has TRBV5-1 and TRBJ1-1; D is perhaps TRBD1 (5 bases). Germline V gene lookup returns CDR1 SGHRS and CDR2 YFSETQ. The CDR3 runs to 16 residues. The V and J ends lost 4 bases and 7 bases respectively, with 23 bases between them. DNA for the CDR3: TGCGCCAGCAGCCCGGGTCACGGAGGGGACCCCAATGAAGCTTTCTTT. Residues: CASSPGHGGDPNEAFF.

This clonotype was recorded many times. The chain uses TRBV12-3 or TRBV12-4 and TRBJ2-7; D remains ambiguous. This CDR3 is 13 amino acids long. V lost 6 bases to trimming and J lost 6 bases, with 15 bases between them. CDR3 amino acids: CASSLQGHGEQYF. CDR3 nucleotide sequence: TGTGCCAGCAGCCTCCAAGGGCACGGCGAGCAGTACTTC.

The chain joins TRBV6-5 to TRBJ2-3; possibly TRBD2 for D (6 bases). CDR1 and CDR2 (germline): MNHEY, SVGAGI. V was clipped by 7 bases and J by 5 bases, with 13 bases between them. The length of the CDR3 is 13 residues. The DNA for the CDR3 is TGTGCCAGCACGCGGAGGGGTGGAGATACGCAGTATTTT. This encodes CASTRRGGDTQYF.

This clonotype has more than one count but fewer than ten. The chain recombines TRBV3-1 with TRBJ2-5; the D gene could be TRBD1 or TRBD2 (6 bases each). This CDR3 is 14 amino acids long. CDR1 and CDR2 (germline): LGHDT, YNNKEL (reference sequence). Trimming took off 1 base at V and 5 bases at J, with 11 bases between the two ends. The CDR3: CASSQGRGVETQYF. Here the CDR3 DNA reads TGTGCCAGCAGCCAAGGGAGGGGGGTGGAGACCCAGTACTTC.